These T cell receptor beta chains were read from a single sample in a study of shared clonotypes between healthy human individuals. Using immunoSEQ multiplex PCR, the repertoire was profiled, and TCRdb retains in-frame clones only, with some absent. The sample has 600,000 to 750,000 clones; 90% are singletons. Input material: memory CD8+ T cells from PBMCs. Receptors originate from a young man in good health. Some clones in this sample may be carry-over from other donors' samples. CDR3s include the opening cysteine and the closing phenylalanine or tryptophan. The D gene is left open where the match is weak. Size values are once, few and many counts, or a class for expanded clones, and some rows have none.

d_call: -
v_call: TRBV10-2
j_call: TRBJ1-4
clone_size: once
cdr3_length: 13
cdr3_aa: CASSESRSEKLFF
cdr3_nt: TGCGCCAGCAGTGAGTCTAGGTCGGAAAAACTGTTTTTT

d_call: -
v_call: TRBV27
j_call: TRBJ1-1
clone_size: -
cdr3_length: 14
cdr3_aa: CASSSAVGVTEAFF
cdr3_nt: TGTGCCAGCAGTTCCGCGGTAGGGGTCACTGAAGCTTTCTTT

d_call: TRBD1
v_call: TRBV5-1
j_call: TRBJ2-1
clone_size: -
cdr3_length: 15
cdr3_aa: CASSLRDRGRDEQFF
cdr3_nt: TGCGCCAGCAGCCTCCGGGACAGGGGGCGGGATGAGCAGTTCTTC

d_call: TRBD2
v_call: TRBV4-2
j_call: TRBJ2-1
clone_size: once
cdr3_length: 15
cdr3_aa: CASSRLAEDYNEQFF
cdr3_nt: TGTGCCAGCAGCCGACTAGCGGAGGATTACAATGAGCAGTTCTTC

d_call: TRBD1
v_call: TRBV6-5
j_call: TRBJ1-1
clone_size: -
cdr3_length: 16
cdr3_aa: CASSYSTGEVGTEAFF
cdr3_nt: TGTGCCAGCAGTTACTCGACAGGGGAGGTGGGCACTGAAGCTTTCTTT

d_call: -
v_call: TRBV9
j_call: TRBJ1-2
clone_size: -
cdr3_length: 14
cdr3_aa: CASSDPQRVGYYTF
cdr3_nt: TGTGCCAGCAGCGACCCACAAAGGGTTGGGTACTACACCTTC

d_call: -
v_call: TRBV27
j_call: TRBJ1-6
clone_size: -
cdr3_length: 14
cdr3_aa: CASSLRGFNSPLHF
cdr3_nt: TGTGCCAGCAGTTTACGGGGGTTTAATTCACCCCTCCACTTT

d_call: TRBD2
v_call: TRBV27
j_call: TRBJ2-7
clone_size: -
cdr3_length: 15
cdr3_aa: CASSLAPGLIYEQYF
cdr3_nt: TGTGCCAGCAGTTTAGCCCCGGGACTAATATACGAGCAGTACTTC

d_call: -
v_call: TRBV30
j_call: TRBJ1-1
clone_size: -
cdr3_length: 12
cdr3_aa: CAWSVWNTEAFF
cdr3_nt: TGTGCCTGGAGTGTTTGGAACACTGAAGCTTTCTTT

d_call: -
v_call: TRBV19
j_call: TRBJ1-1
clone_size: -
cdr3_length: 17
cdr3_aa: CASSMSGTLTLDTEAFF
cdr3_nt: TGTGCCAGTAGTATGTCCGGGACGCTGACTTTAGACACTGAAGCTTTCTTT

d_call: -
v_call: TRBV7-9
j_call: TRBJ1-2
clone_size: few
cdr3_length: 13
cdr3_aa: CASSLRIDYGYTF
cdr3_nt: TGTGCCAGCAGTCTGCGGATAGACTATGGCTACACCTTC

d_call: -
v_call: TRBV9
j_call: TRBJ2-5
clone_size: once
cdr3_length: 17
cdr3_aa: CASSVRGREGLQETQYF
cdr3_nt: TGTGCCAGCAGCGTACGGGGGCGCGAAGGTCTCCAAGAGACCCAGTACTTC

d_call: -
v_call: TRBV13
j_call: TRBJ2-7
clone_size: -
cdr3_length: 13
cdr3_aa: CASSLAGSYEQYF
cdr3_nt: TGTGCCAGCAGCTTAGCGGGATCCTACGAGCAGTACTTC

d_call: -
v_call: TRBV4-2
j_call: TRBJ2-7
clone_size: -
cdr3_length: 14
cdr3_aa: CASSQERGFYEQYF
cdr3_nt: TGTGCCAGCAGCCAAGAGAGGGGGTTCTACGAGCAGTACTTC

d_call: TRBD1
v_call: TRBV15
j_call: TRBJ1-5
clone_size: -
cdr3_length: 17
cdr3_aa: CATSIRNPGQGFQPQHF
cdr3_nt: TGTGCCACCAGCATACGAAATCCGGGACAGGGGTTTCAGCCCCAGCATTTT

d_call: -
v_call: TRBV7-9
j_call: TRBJ2-6
clone_size: -
cdr3_length: 12
cdr3_aa: CASDNGANVLTF
cdr3_nt: TGTGCCAGCGACAACGGGGCCAACGTCCTGACTTTC

d_call: -
v_call: TRBV19
j_call: TRBJ2-7
clone_size: -
cdr3_length: 13
cdr3_aa: CASSITGAYEQYF
cdr3_nt: TGTGCCAGTAGTATTACCGGCGCCTACGAGCAGTACTTC

d_call: -
v_call: TRBV6-5
j_call: TRBJ1-5
clone_size: -
cdr3_length: 15
cdr3_aa: CASKPTGPSGATQHF
cdr3_nt: TGTGCCAGCAAGCCGACAGGACCCTCCGGTGCGACCCAGCATTTT

d_call: -
v_call: TRBV7-2
j_call: TRBJ1-5
clone_size: -
cdr3_length: 16
cdr3_aa: CASSPSGWGLGQPQHF
cdr3_nt: TGTGCCAGCAGCCCATCGGGTTGGGGTCTGGGTCAGCCCCAGCATTTT

d_call: -
v_call: TRBV28
j_call: TRBJ2-7
clone_size: -
cdr3_length: 16
cdr3_aa: CASSLSAQDLTYEQYF
cdr3_nt: TGTGCCAGCAGTTTATCAGCACAGGATTTAACCTACGAGCAGTACTTC

d_call: -
v_call: TRBV4-3
j_call: TRBJ2-1
clone_size: -
cdr3_length: 14
cdr3_aa: CASSQDLGNNEQFF
cdr3_nt: TGCGCCAGCAGCCAAGATTTAGGTAACAATGAGCAGTTCTTC

d_call: -
v_call: TRBV30
j_call: TRBJ1-1
clone_size: -
cdr3_length: 15
cdr3_aa: CAWKGSGQLNTEAFF
cdr3_nt: TGTGCCTGGAAAGGCTCGGGACAACTGAACACTGAAGCTTTCTTT

d_call: -
v_call: TRBV5-1
j_call: TRBJ2-7
clone_size: -
cdr3_length: 18
cdr3_aa: CASSLSGIQEGYTDEQYF
cdr3_nt: TGCGCCAGCAGCTTGTCGGGGATACAGGAAGGCTACACCGACGAGCAGTACTTC

d_call: -
v_call: TRBV5-1
j_call: TRBJ2-1
clone_size: -
cdr3_length: 18
cdr3_aa: CASSLAPCGVAAICEQFF
cdr3_nt: TGCGCCAGCAGCTTGGCCCCCTGCGGAGTAGCGGCAATTTGTGAGCAGTTCTTC

d_call: TRBD2
v_call: TRBV30
j_call: TRBJ2-1
clone_size: -
cdr3_length: 16
cdr3_aa: CAWSPVRTSGRNEQFF
cdr3_nt: TGTGCCTGGAGCCCCGTACGGACTAGCGGGAGGAATGAGCAGTTCTTC

d_call: TRBD1
v_call: TRBV5-6
j_call: TRBJ2-7
clone_size: -
cdr3_length: 13
cdr3_aa: CASRSTGGYEQYF
cdr3_nt: TGTGCCAGCAGATCCACAGGGGGCTACGAGCAGTACTTC

d_call: -
v_call: TRBV27
j_call: TRBJ2-2
clone_size: -
cdr3_length: 13
cdr3_aa: CASSLVGDGELFF
cdr3_nt: TGTGCCAGCAGTTTGGTGGGAGATGGGGAGCTGTTTTTT

d_call: -
v_call: TRBV9
j_call: TRBJ2-7
clone_size: -
cdr3_length: 15
cdr3_aa: CASSGLPGPWHEQYF
cdr3_nt: TGTGCCAGCAGCGGACTACCGGGACCCTGGCACGAGCAGTACTTC

d_call: -
v_call: TRBV4-1
j_call: TRBJ1-4
clone_size: many
cdr3_length: 15
cdr3_aa: CASSQETPGQEKLFF
cdr3_nt: TGCGCCAGCAGCCAAGAAACCCCCGGACAAGAAAAACTGTTTTTT

d_call: -
v_call: TRBV30
j_call: TRBJ1-2
clone_size: -
cdr3_length: 13
cdr3_aa: CVTGAAANYGYTF
cdr3_nt: TGTGTGACAGGCGCAGCAGCTAACTATGGCTACACCTTC